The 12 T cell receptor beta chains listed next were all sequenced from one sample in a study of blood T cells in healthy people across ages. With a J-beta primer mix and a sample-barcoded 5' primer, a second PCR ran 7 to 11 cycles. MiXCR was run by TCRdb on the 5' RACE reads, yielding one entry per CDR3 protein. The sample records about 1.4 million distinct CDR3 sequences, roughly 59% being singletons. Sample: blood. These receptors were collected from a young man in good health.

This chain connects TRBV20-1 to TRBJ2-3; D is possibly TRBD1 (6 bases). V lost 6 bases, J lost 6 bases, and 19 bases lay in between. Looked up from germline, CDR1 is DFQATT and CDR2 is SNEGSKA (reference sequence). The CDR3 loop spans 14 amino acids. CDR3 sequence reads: CSADRDIEVDTQYF. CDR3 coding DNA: TGCAGTGCGGATCGGGACATCGAAGTGGATACGCAGTATTTT.

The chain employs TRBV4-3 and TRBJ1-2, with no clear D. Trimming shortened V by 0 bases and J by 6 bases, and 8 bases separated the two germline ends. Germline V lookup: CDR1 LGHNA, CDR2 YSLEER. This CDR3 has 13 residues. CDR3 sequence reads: CASSQDQTNGYTF. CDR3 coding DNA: TGCGCCAGCAGCCAAGACCAGACAAATGGCTACACCTTC.

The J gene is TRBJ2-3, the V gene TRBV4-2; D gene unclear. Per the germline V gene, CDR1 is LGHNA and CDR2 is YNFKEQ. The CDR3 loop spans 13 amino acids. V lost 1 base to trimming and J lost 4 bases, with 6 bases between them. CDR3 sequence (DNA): TGTGCCAGCAGCCAAGTTTTTGCAGATACGCAGTATTTT. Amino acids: CASSQVFADTQYF.

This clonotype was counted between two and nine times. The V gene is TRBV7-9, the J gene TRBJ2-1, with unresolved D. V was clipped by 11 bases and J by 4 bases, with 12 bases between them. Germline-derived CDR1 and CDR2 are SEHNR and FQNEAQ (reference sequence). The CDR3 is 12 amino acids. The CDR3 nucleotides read TGTGCCGGGGATGCACCTTACAATGAGCAGTTCTTC. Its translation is CAGDAPYNEQFF.

The CDR3 DNA reads TGTGCCAGCAGTGACGCCGGCGCATCCTACGAGCAGTACTTC. Amino acid sequence: CASSDAGASYEQYF. V is TRBV6-5 and J is TRBJ2-7; D not certain. Per the germline V gene, CDR1 is MNHEY and CDR2 is SVGAGI. The CDR3 runs 14 residues. Trimming pared 5 bases from V and 1 base from J, leaving 12 bases between.

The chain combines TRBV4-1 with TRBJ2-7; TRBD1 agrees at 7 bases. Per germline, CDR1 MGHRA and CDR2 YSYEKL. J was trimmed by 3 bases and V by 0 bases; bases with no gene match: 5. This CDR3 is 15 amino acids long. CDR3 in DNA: TGCGCCAGCAGCCAAGATCGGGGACAGATCTACGAGCAGTACTTC. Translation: CASSQDRGQIYEQYF.

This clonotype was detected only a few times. CDR3 DNA sequence: TGCGCCAGCACCGGGACTAGCGGGGGGGATGAGCAGTTCTTC. Its translation is CASTGTSGGDEQFF. The chain links TRBV5-1 to TRBJ2-1; 16 nucleotides line up with TRBD2. The CDR3 extends over 14 amino acids. The ends lost 6 bases at V and 8 bases at J; junction bases unmatched: 2. Germline CDR1 is SGHRS and CDR2 is YFSETQ.

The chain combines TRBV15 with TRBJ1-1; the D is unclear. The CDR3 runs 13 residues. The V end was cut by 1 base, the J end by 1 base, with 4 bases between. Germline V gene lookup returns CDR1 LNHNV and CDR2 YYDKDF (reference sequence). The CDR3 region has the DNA TGTGCCACCAGCAGAGTACCGAACACTGAAGCTTTCTTT. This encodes CATSRVPNTEAFF.

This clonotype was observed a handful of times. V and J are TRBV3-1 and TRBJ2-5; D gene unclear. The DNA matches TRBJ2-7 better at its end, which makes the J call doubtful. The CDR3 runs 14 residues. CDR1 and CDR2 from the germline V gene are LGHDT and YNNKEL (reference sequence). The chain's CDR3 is CASSQDLRPYEQYF. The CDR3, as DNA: TGTGCCAGCAGCCAAGATTTGCGACCCTACGAGCAGTACTTC.

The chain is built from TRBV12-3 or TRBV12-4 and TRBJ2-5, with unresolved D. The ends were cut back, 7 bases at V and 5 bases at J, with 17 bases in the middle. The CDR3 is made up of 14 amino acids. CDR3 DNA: TGTGCCAGCAAGCGTGTGGATTTGGGCGAGACCCAGTACTTC. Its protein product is CASKRVDLGETQYF.

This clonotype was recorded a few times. For the CDR3, the DNA is TGCAGTGCTACGCGGGAGAGTGGCGATACGCAGTATTTT. This codes for CSATRESGDTQYF. This chain links TRBV20-1 with TRBJ2-3; 7 bases fit TRBD2. The V and J ends lost 4 bases and 6 bases, in that order; junction bases with no gene match: 7. The germline CDR1 and CDR2 sequences are DFQATT and SNEGSKA (reference sequence). This CDR3 region has 13 residues.

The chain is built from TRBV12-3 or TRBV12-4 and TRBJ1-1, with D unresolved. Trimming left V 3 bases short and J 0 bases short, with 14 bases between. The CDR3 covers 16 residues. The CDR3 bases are TGTGCCAGCAGTTTCGCTCCGACGGTGATGAACACTGAAGCTTTCTTT. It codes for CASSFAPTVMNTEAFF.